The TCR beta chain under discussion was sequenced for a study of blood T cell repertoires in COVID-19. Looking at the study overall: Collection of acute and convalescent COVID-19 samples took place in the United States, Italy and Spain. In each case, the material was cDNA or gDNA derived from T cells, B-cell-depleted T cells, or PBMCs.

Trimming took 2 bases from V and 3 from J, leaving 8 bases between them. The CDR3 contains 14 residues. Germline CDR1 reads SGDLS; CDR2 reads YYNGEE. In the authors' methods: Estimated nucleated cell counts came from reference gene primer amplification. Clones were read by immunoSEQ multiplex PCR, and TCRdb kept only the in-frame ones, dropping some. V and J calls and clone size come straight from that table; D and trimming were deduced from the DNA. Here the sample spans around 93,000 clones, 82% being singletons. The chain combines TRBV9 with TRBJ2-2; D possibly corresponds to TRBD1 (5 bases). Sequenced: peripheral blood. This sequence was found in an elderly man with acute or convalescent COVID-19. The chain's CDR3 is CASSVSTDTGELFF. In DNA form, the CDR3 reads TGTGCCAGCAGCGTTTCGACAGACACCGGGGAGCTGTTTTTT.